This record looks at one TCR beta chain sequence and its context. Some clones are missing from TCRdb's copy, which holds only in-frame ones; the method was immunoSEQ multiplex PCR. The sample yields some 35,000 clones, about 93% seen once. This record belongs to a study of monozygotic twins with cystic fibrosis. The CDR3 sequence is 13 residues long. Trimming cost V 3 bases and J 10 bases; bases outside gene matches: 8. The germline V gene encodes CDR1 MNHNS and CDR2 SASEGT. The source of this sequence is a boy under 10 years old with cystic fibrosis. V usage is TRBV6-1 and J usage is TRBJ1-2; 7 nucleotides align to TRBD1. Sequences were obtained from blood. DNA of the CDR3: TGTGCCAGCAGTGATGGGACAGCTCTCGACTACACCTTC. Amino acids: CASSDGTALDYTF.